This entry lists 3 T cell receptor beta chains sequenced from one sample in a study of molecular identifiers for immune sequencing clone quantification. One entry per CDR3 protein results from TCRdb running MiXCR on the PCR reads. The data show more than 550,000 distinct CDR3 sequences, roughly 25% seen once. Sequenced sample: naive CD8+ T cells from blood, with Jurkat cell RNA spiked in. Subset specified: FACS-sorted CD8+CD4-CCR7+CD45RA+ naive T cells. These receptor sequences come from a human donor in good health. Some libraries in this study had Jurkat cell RNA spiked in.

This clonotype was detected many times. The rearrangement uses TRBV5-1 and TRBJ2-7, with D perhaps given as TRBD1 or TRBD2 (6 bases each). CDR3 length equals 15 residues. Germline loops: CDR1 SGHRS, CDR2 YFSETQ. Trimming removed 5 bases from V and 3 bases from J, with 18 bases in between. The CDR3 DNA is TGCGCCAGCAGTCCGGTGGAGGGGGACTTCTACGAGCAGTACTTC. Protein sequence: CASSPVEGDFYEQYF.

The table lists this clonotype with many counts. The chain carries TRBV4-3 and TRBJ1-5, with D tentatively TRBD1 (6 bases). This CDR3 contains 15 residues. V lost 0 bases and J 6 bases, leaving 12 bases between the germline ends. CDR1 and CDR2 from the germline V gene are LGHNA and YSLEER. DNA for the CDR3: TGCGCCAGCAGCCAAGATCGAGGGGGAGGTCAGCCCCAGCATTTT. Amino acid sequence: CASSQDRGGGQPQHF.

The chain carries TRBV9 and TRBJ2-5; either TRBD1 or TRBD2 may fit D (5 bases each). The germline V gene has CDR1 SGDLS and CDR2 YYNGEE. V lost 0 bases and J 3 bases, leaving 12 bases between the germline ends. This CDR3 comprises 15 residues. The DNA for the CDR3 is TGTGCCAGCAGCGTAGGGGTGAGGGACGAAGAGACCCAGTACTTC. Translation: CASSVGVRDEETQYF.